Shown below are 5 T cell receptor beta chains from a single sample sequenced in a study of blood T cell repertoires in COVID-19 (dated by TCRdb to 2020 to 2021). Library preparation used the immunoSEQ multiplex PCR assay. In its TCRdb copy, this immuneACCESS table keeps in-frame sequences only and misses some clones. Where compared with another copy, unresolved V genes explain less than half of these, and the others have no known cause. The sample yields 200,000 to 300,000 clones; about 87% were counted once. The ten most abundant clones make up roughly 3.9% of the sample. Sequenced input: peripheral blood. These receptor sequences come from a woman in her forties with acute or convalescent COVID-19.

This chain joins TRBV11-2 and TRBJ2-5; perhaps TRBD2 as D (6 bases). The germline gives CDR1 SGHAT, CDR2 FQNNGV. V was pared by 1 base and J by 0 bases, with 15 bases between. This CDR3 has 17 residues. The DNA for the CDR3 is TGTGCCAGCAGCTTAGGGACGGTAGCGGCGTACCAAGAGACCCAGTACTTC. This sequence encodes CASSLGTVAAYQETQYF.

This chain connects TRBV2 to TRBJ2-7; 7 bases are shared with TRBD1. CDR1 and CDR2 from the germline V gene are SNHLY and FYNNEI. V shed 5 bases, J shed 1 base, and the junction held 8 bases outside the gene matches. This CDR3 is built from 15 residues. The CDR3: CASSPDRARSYEQYV. CDR3 nucleotides: TGTGCCAGCAGTCCCGACAGGGCAAGGTCCTACGAGCAGTACGTC.

Here the CDR3 DNA reads TGTGCCAGCAGCCTCAGCGGGTCTAGCTCCTACAATGAGCAGTTCTTC. Its protein product is CASSLSGSSSYNEQFF. This chain uses TRBV14 with TRBJ2-1; D possibly corresponds to TRBD2 (6 bases). Deletions cut 4 bases from V and 0 bases from J, with 13 bases between. In germline, CDR1 is SGHDN, CDR2 FVKESK. This CDR3 region has 16 residues.

The chain combines TRBV29-1 with TRBJ1-3; the D gene is possibly TRBD1 (6 bases). The CDR3 totals 14 residues. Germline values: CDR1 SQVTM, CDR2 ANQGSEA. Trimming took off 2 bases at V and 2 bases at J, with 10 bases between the two ends. The CDR3 spells CSVERQDAGNTIYF. In DNA, the CDR3 is TGCAGCGTTGAAAGACAGGACGCTGGAAACACCATATATTTT.

The chain couples TRBV30 to TRBJ1-1, with 7 bases that match TRBD1. The CDR3 consists of 13 residues. CDR1 is GTSNPN and CDR2 is SVGIG in the germline V gene (reference sequence). V gave up 2 bases and J gave up 1 base; unmatched junction bases: 1. This CDR3 is CAWSRDRNTEAFF. In DNA, the CDR3 is TGTGCCTGGAGTCGGGACAGGAACACTGAAGCTTTCTTT.